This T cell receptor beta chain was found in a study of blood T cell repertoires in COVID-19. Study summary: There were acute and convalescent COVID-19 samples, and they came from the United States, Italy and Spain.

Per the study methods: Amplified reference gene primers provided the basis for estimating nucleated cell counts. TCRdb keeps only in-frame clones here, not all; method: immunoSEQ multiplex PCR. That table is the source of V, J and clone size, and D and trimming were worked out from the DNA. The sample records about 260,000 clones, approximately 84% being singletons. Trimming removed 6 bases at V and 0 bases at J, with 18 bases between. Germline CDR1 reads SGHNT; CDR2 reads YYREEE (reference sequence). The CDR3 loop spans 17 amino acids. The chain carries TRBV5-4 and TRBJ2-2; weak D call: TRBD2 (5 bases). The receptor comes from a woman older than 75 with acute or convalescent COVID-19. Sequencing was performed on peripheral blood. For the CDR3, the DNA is TGTGCCAGCACCAAAAGGAGCAGCGGCGCGAACACCGGGGAGCTGTTTTTT. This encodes CASTKRSSGANTGELFF.